The rows below give T cell receptor beta chains drawn from one sample of a study of CD8+ T cells in alopecia areata. The assay was immunoSEQ multiplex PCR, and TCRdb's table has in-frame clones only and misses some. The table shows roughly 130,000 clones, with about 57% occurring only once. The starting material was CD4+ T cells sorted from blood, obtained at week 0. These receptors were collected from a human donor with alopecia areata. CDR3s include the opening cysteine and the closing phenylalanine or tryptophan. D genes are given only for firm matches. The size field is filled for only some rows; it gives once, few, many or a size class.

len,v_gene,abundance,j_gene,d_gene,CDR3nt,CDR3aa
15,TRBV2,-,TRBJ2-1,TRBD1,TGTGCCAGCACGAGGGGGACAGGAACTTACAATGAGCAGTTCTTC,CASTRGTGTYNEQFF
18,TRBV5-6,-,TRBJ2-1,-,TGTGCCAGCAGCTTTCTTTTTACGGGGATAGCCAATTACAATGAGCAGTTCTTC,CASSFLFTGIANYNEQFF
12,TRBV30,-,TRBJ1-2,-,TGTGCCTGGAGTGTAGGACCAGGCGGCTACACCTTC,CAWSVGPGGYTF
16,TRBV5-4,-,TRBJ2-5,-,TGTGCCAGCAGTCGCCTGGCGGGGGCGTACCAAGAGACCCAGTACTTC,CASSRLAGAYQETQYF
16,TRBV28,-,TRBJ1-1,-,TGTGCCAGCAGTTCTACATATGGACAGCTCAACACTGAAGCTTTCTTT,CASSSTYGQLNTEAFF
15,TRBV5-1,few,TRBJ1-5,-,TGCGCCAGCAGCTTGGACGGGCTTAAGGGTCAGCCCCAGCATTTT,CASSLDGLKGQPQHF
14,TRBV7-9,-,TRBJ1-1,TRBD1,TGTGCCAGCAGCGCCCAGGGGGCGGAAACTGAAGCTTTCTTT,CASSAQGAETEAFF
16,TRBV27,-,TRBJ2-3,TRBD2,TGTGCCAGCAGTCCCTTAGCGGGAGGGGAAAGGAATACGCAGTATTTT,CASSPLAGGERNTQYF
14,TRBV7-3,-,TRBJ2-7,-,TGTGCCAGCAGCGAGTCCGCGGGAAGCTACGAGCAGTACTTC,CASSESAGSYEQYF
14,TRBV7-2,-,TRBJ2-5,-,TGTGCCAGCAGCTCCCAGGGGAACTGGGAGACCCAGTACTTC,CASSSQGNWETQYF
16,TRBV4-3,-,TRBJ2-1,TRBD2,TGCGCCAGCAGCCAAGTGGCTAGCGGGGGGGTTAATGAGCAGTTCTTC,CASSQVASGGVNEQFF
14,TRBV19,-,TRBJ2-7,-,TGTGCCAGTAGTACTCAGGGGAGCTCCTACGAGCAGTACTTC,CASSTQGSSYEQYF
13,TRBV29-1,few,TRBJ2-1,TRBD2,TGCAGCGGAAGTAGCGGGATCTACAATGAGCAGTTCTTC,CSGSSGIYNEQFF
13,TRBV4-1,-,TRBJ1-6,-,TGCGCCAGCAGCCAGGGTCCAGAGTCACCCCTCCACTTT,CASSQGPESPLHF
15,TRBV7-3,-,TRBJ2-2,TRBD1,TGTGCCAGCAGCCATGGACAGGCCTACACCGGGGAGCTGTTTTTT,CASSHGQAYTGELFF
15,TRBV6-5,-,TRBJ2-5,-,TGTGCCAGCAGTTACTCCAGGGGAGGACAAGAGACCCAGTACTTC,CASSYSRGGQETQYF
13,TRBV4-3,-,TRBJ1-2,-,TGCGCCAGCAGCCAAGTGGGGTACTATGGCTACACCTTC,CASSQVGYYGYTF
12,TRBV5-1,-,TRBJ1-2,-,TGCGCCAGCAGCCCCGGGGACTATGGCTACACCTTC,CASSPGDYGYTF
14,TRBV5-1,once,TRBJ2-2,-,TGCGCCAGCAGTGCCACCACGAACACCGGGGAGCTGTTTTTT,CASSATTNTGELFF
15,TRBV4-1,-,TRBJ2-7,-,TGCGCCAGCAGCCAAGTCTCAGGGATGGCCAACGAGCAGTACTTC,CASSQVSGMANEQYF
14,TRBV19,once,TRBJ2-1,-,TGTGCCAGTAGTATAGCTGGGTCCTACAATGAGCAGTTCTTC,CASSIAGSYNEQFF
15,TRBV28,few,TRBJ2-7,TRBD1,TGTGCCAGCAGTTCTTCCGGGACAGGGTTGGACGAGCAGTACTTC,CASSSSGTGLDEQYF
17,TRBV7-9,few,TRBJ2-3,TRBD1,TGTGCCAGCAGCCCAGGACAGGGGAGCTCTAGCACAGATACGCAGTATTTT,CASSPGQGSSSTDTQYF
18,TRBV4-3,-,TRBJ2-6,-,TGCGCCAGCAGCCAAGGGGGCGTCGAAGTTTCTGGGGCCAACGTCCTGACTTTC,CASSQGGVEVSGANVLTF
16,TRBV9,many,TRBJ1-2,TRBD1,TGTGCCAGCAGCCCCCTACCCTCAGGGGGCCTCTATGGCTACACCTTC,CASSPLPSGGLYGYTF
16,TRBV27,-,TRBJ1-2,TRBD1,TGTGCCAGCAGTCCTCGGACAGGGGTGCCGGAGCATGGCTACACCTTC,CASSPRTGVPEHGYTF
13,TRBV7-9,few,TRBJ2-5,-,TGTGCCAGCAGCCGGGACGAACGAGAGACCCAGTACTTC,CASSRDERETQYF
11,TRBV10-3,once,TRBJ2-5,-,TGTGCCACACGGCAGGACCAGACCCAGTACTTC,CATRQDQTQYF
16,TRBV7-9,-,TRBJ1-1,-,TGTGCCAGCAGCTTATCGGGACGGGGGCTGAACACTGAAGCTTTCTTT,CASSLSGRGLNTEAFF
12,TRBV7-3,-,TRBJ2-2,-,TGTGCCAGCAGCTTAGACACCGGGGAGCTGTTTTTT,CASSLDTGELFF
19,TRBV7-2,few,TRBJ2-5,TRBD2,TGTGCCAGCAGCTTGCTCGGACTAGCGGGAGGTCTCGGGGGAGAGACCCAGTACTTC,CASSLLGLAGGLGGETQYF
14,TRBV5-1,-,TRBJ2-3,TRBD2,TGCGCCAGCAGCTTGGACGGGGGGGCAGATACGCAGTATTTT,CASSLDGGADTQYF
15,TRBV29-1,few,TRBJ2-3,TRBD2,TGCAGCGTTGCGGGTAGCGGGGCTAGCACAGATACGCAGTATTTT,CSVAGSGASTDTQYF
14,TRBV18,few,TRBJ1-1,-,TGTGCCAGCTCACCAGGAGGAACGAACACTGAAGCTTTCTTT,CASSPGGTNTEAFF
13,TRBV28,-,TRBJ2-7,-,TGTGCCAGCAGTTTTCCAAGCGCCTACGAGCAGTACTTC,CASSFPSAYEQYF
14,TRBV5-6,few,TRBJ2-7,TRBD2,TGTGCCAGCAGCCCCGGACTAGCGGACTACGAGCAGTACTTC,CASSPGLADYEQYF
14,TRBV29-1,-,TRBJ2-5,-,TGCAGCGTTGTGCTTGGGCAGTACCAAGAGACCCAGTACTTC,CSVVLGQYQETQYF
14,TRBV6-6,-,TRBJ2-5,-,TGTGCCAGCAGTTACGGGGCCTTACAGGAGACCCAGTACTTC,CASSYGALQETQYF
13,TRBV15,once,TRBJ1-4,-,TGTGCCACCAGCAGAGAAAGAGAGGAAAAACTGTTTTTT,CATSREREEKLFF
15,TRBV4-3,few,TRBJ1-2,TRBD1,TGCGCCAGCAGCCTCGGGACAGAGAGTAACTATGGCTACACCTTC,CASSLGTESNYGYTF
16,TRBV30,-,TRBJ2-1,TRBD2,TGTGCCTGGAGTGTAAAGGGGGGACTAGCGGGCAATGAGCAGTTCTTC,CAWSVKGGLAGNEQFF
14,TRBV5-1,few,TRBJ2-7,-,TGCGCCAGCAGCTTGGGAGATGATAGATACGAGCAGTACTTC,CASSLGDDRYEQYF
15,TRBV7-9,-,TRBJ2-5,TRBD1,TGTGCCAGCAGCTTAACCGGGACAGGGGAAGAGACCCAGTACTTC,CASSLTGTGEETQYF
12,TRBV7-2,-,TRBJ2-1,-,TGTGCCAGCAGCTTACGGCGCAATGAGCAGTTCTTC,CASSLRRNEQFF
13,TRBV30,-,TRBJ1-2,-,TGTGCCTGGATGGAGGGGAATGGCTATGGCTACACCTTC,CAWMEGNGYGYTF
14,TRBV2,-,TRBJ2-3,-,TGTGCCAGCAGTGAGAATGGGGGGCAAGATACGCAGTATTTT,CASSENGGQDTQYF
13,TRBV7-9,-,TRBJ1-1,-,TGTGCCAGCAGTAGTTGGATGAACACTGAAGCTTTCTTT,CASSSWMNTEAFF
11,TRBV2,-,TRBJ1-2,-,TGTGCCAGCAGTGCTCAGGGCGGCTACACCTTC,CASSAQGGYTF
15,TRBV27,-,TRBJ1-5,-,TGTGCCAGCAGAACTAGGTTGGGAAGCAATCAGCCCCAGCATTTT,CASRTRLGSNQPQHF
14,TRBV6-1,-,TRBJ1-2,TRBD1,TGTGCCAGCAGTAAGGACAGGGGAATCGATGGCTACACCTTC,CASSKDRGIDGYTF
14,TRBV27,-,TRBJ2-7,TRBD1,TGTGCCAGCAGTTCCCGACAGGGCAGCTACGAGCAGTACTTC,CASSSRQGSYEQYF
14,TRBV9,-,TRBJ2-5,TRBD1,TGTGCCAGCAGCGTGGGACAGGTTTTCGAGACCCAGTACTTC,CASSVGQVFETQYF